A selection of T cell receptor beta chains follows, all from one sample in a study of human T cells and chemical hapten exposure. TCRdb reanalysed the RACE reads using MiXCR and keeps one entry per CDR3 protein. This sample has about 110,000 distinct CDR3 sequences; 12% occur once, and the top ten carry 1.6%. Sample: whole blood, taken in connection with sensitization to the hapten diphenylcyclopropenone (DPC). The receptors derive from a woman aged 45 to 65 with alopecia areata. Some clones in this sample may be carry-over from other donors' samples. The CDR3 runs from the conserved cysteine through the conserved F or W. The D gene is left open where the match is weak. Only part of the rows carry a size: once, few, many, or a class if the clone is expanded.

DNA: TGTGCCAGCCCCGATTGGGGGACCCAGTACTTC
CDR3: CASPDWGTQYF
size: few
D: NA
V: TRBV7-9
J: TRBJ2-5

DNA: TGTGCCAGCAGCCAAGGATGGACGGAGTATTTT
CDR3: CASSQGWTEYF
size: few
D: NA
V: TRBV4-2
J: TRBJ2-3

DNA: TGTGCCAGCAGTCATCTTGGGGGCGGGCTGTTTTTT
CDR3: CASSHLGGGLFF
size: NA
D: NA
V: TRBV28
J: TRBJ2-2

DNA: TGTGCCAGCAGCCAAGGTTACAGGGGTTCTGGAAACACCATATATTTT
CDR3: CASSQGYRGSGNTIYF
size: NA
D: TRBD1
V: TRBV3-1
J: TRBJ1-3

DNA: TGTGCCAGCAGCCAAGATTCGGGGCAAGCCTACGAGCAGTACTTC
CDR3: CASSQDSGQAYEQYF
size: few
D: NA
V: TRBV14
J: TRBJ2-7

DNA: TGTGCCAGCAGCTTAGCAACTCCACGTGGAGGGTTTACGCAGTATTTT
CDR3: CASSLATPRGGFTQYF
size: few
D: NA
V: TRBV7-9
J: TRBJ2-3

DNA: TGTGCCAGCAGTCCACCTCGTTTAGGGTCTGGAAACACCATATATTTT
CDR3: CASSPPRLGSGNTIYF
size: NA
D: NA
V: TRBV12-3/TRBV12-4
J: TRBJ1-3

DNA: TGTGCCAGCTCACCACCGATCCACTTACAGGGGCCCGAAGAAGAGACCCAGTACTTC
CDR3: CASSPPIHLQGPEEETQYF
size: few
D: TRBD1
V: TRBV18
J: TRBJ2-5

DNA: TGCGCCAGCAGCCAAGATCCGGGACCGTACGAGCAGTACTTC
CDR3: CASSQDPGPYEQYF
size: many
D: NA
V: TRBV4-3
J: TRBJ2-7

DNA: TGTGCCAGCAGCCCGTCCTGGGGGAATATGAGTACCGAGCAGTACTTC
CDR3: CASSPSWGNMSTEQYF
size: few
D: NA
V: TRBV11-3
J: TRBJ2-7

DNA: TGTGCCAGCAGCTTTATGGGGACCACAGATACGCAGTATTTT
CDR3: CASSFMGTTDTQYF
size: NA
D: NA
V: TRBV7-6
J: TRBJ2-3

DNA: TGTGCCAGCAGTACCGGGACAGAGTGGCGGCCCCAGCATTTT
CDR3: CASSTGTEWRPQHF
size: NA
D: TRBD1
V: TRBV12-3/TRBV12-4
J: TRBJ1-5

DNA: TGTGCCAGCAGTTTGGGAGTGTGGGGGCAAACTGAAGCTTTCTTT
CDR3: CASSLGVWGQTEAFF
size: many
D: NA
V: TRBV12-3/TRBV12-4
J: TRBJ1-1

DNA: TGTGCCAGCAGTGTCTTAATCCAAGAGACCCAGTACTTC
CDR3: CASSVLIQETQYF
size: NA
D: NA
V: TRBV6-1
J: TRBJ2-5

DNA: TGTGCCAGCTATTTGGCGGGATCCTACGAGCAGTACTTC
CDR3: CASYLAGSYEQYF
size: few
D: NA
V: TRBV28
J: TRBJ2-7

DNA: TGTGCCAGCAGTTTATATACCTCAGACAATCAGCCCCAGCATTTT
CDR3: CASSLYTSDNQPQHF
size: few
D: NA
V: TRBV27
J: TRBJ1-5

DNA: TGTGCCAGCAGTTTGACAGCAGCGAACACCGGGGAGCTGTTTTTT
CDR3: CASSLTAANTGELFF
size: NA
D: NA
V: TRBV28
J: TRBJ2-2

DNA: TGCAGCGTTGCCCAGCGGGAGGGTTACGAGCAGTACTTC
CDR3: CSVAQREGYEQYF
size: NA
D: TRBD2
V: TRBV29-1
J: TRBJ2-7

DNA: TGTGCCAGCAGCCCCGCAGGGTTTAAAGAGACCCAGTACTTC
CDR3: CASSPAGFKETQYF
size: few
D: NA
V: TRBV5-4
J: TRBJ2-5

DNA: TGCGCCAGCACCAAAGTCCGGGACAGCAACTACGAGCAGTACTTC
CDR3: CASTKVRDSNYEQYF
size: few
D: TRBD1
V: TRBV10-2
J: TRBJ2-7

DNA: TGTGCCAGCAGCTCAACAGGGAGAGGCTACACCTTC
CDR3: CASSSTGRGYTF
size: many
D: NA
V: TRBV7-2
J: TRBJ1-2

DNA: TGTGCCAGCAGTCGACGGGACAGACCCACAGATACGCAGTATTTT
CDR3: CASSRRDRPTDTQYF
size: NA
D: TRBD1
V: TRBV6-5
J: TRBJ2-3

DNA: TGTGCCAGCAGTTACTCGGGCGGGAGGACCTCCTACGAGCAGTACTTC
CDR3: CASSYSGGRTSYEQYF
size: few
D: TRBD2
V: TRBV6-5
J: TRBJ2-7

DNA: TGTGCCGGCCAGGGGGCAAATCAGCCCCAGCATTTT
CDR3: CAGQGANQPQHF
size: few
D: TRBD1
V: TRBV6-7
J: TRBJ1-5

DNA: TGTGCCATCCACGGGGGCAATCAGCCCCAGCATTTT
CDR3: CAIHGGNQPQHF
size: NA
D: NA
V: TRBV28
J: TRBJ1-5

DNA: TGTGCCATCAGGGGAAGGTTGTTGGATGGCTACACCTTC
CDR3: CAIRGRLLDGYTF
size: NA
D: NA
V: TRBV10-3
J: TRBJ1-2

DNA: TGCAGCGTCGGCCGGGACAGGGGTTTAGAAGCTTTCTTT
CDR3: CSVGRDRGLEAFF
size: many
D: TRBD1
V: TRBV29-1
J: TRBJ1-1

DNA: TGTGCCAGCAGCTCCAGTGGCAGGGGTTATGCCTACGAGCAGTACTTC
CDR3: CASSSSGRGYAYEQYF
size: many
D: NA
V: TRBV7-6
J: TRBJ2-7

DNA: TGTGCCAGCAGCCCATCACGGGCGTACTCGGGCCGGTATGGCTACACCTTC
CDR3: CASSPSRAYSGRYGYTF
size: few
D: NA
V: TRBV9
J: TRBJ1-2

DNA: TGCGCCAGCCGTACGGGAGGGCTACACAATGAGCAGTTCTTC
CDR3: CASRTGGLHNEQFF
size: NA
D: TRBD2
V: TRBV5-1
J: TRBJ2-1

DNA: TGTGCCAGCAGCCCCCCGGGGAGAAACACCATATATTTT
CDR3: CASSPPGRNTIYF
size: NA
D: NA
V: TRBV3-1
J: TRBJ1-3

DNA: TGCAGTGCTAGACAACCCGGGGAGGACACTGAAGCTTTCTTT
CDR3: CSARQPGEDTEAFF
size: few
D: NA
V: TRBV20-1
J: TRBJ1-1

DNA: TGTGCCAGCAGAGGTTACAGTACGTACAATGAGCAGTTCTTC
CDR3: CASRGYSTYNEQFF
size: NA
D: NA
V: TRBV27
J: TRBJ2-1

DNA: TGTGCCAGCAGTCGGACAGGGCAAAACATTCAGTACTTC
CDR3: CASSRTGQNIQYF
size: many
D: TRBD1
V: TRBV3-1
J: TRBJ2-4

DNA: TGTGCCAGCAGCTTAGAAGCTAGCGGGATCTACGAGCAGTACTTC
CDR3: CASSLEASGIYEQYF
size: few
D: TRBD2
V: TRBV11-2
J: TRBJ2-7

DNA: TGTGCCAGCAGCCAAGATGAGACAGGTCGGAGCAATCAGCCCCAGCATTTT
CDR3: CASSQDETGRSNQPQHF
size: many
D: NA
V: TRBV3-1
J: TRBJ1-5

DNA: TGTGCCACCAGCAGAGATTTGGGAGTAGCGGGACCCTACAATGAGCAGTTCTTC
CDR3: CATSRDLGVAGPYNEQFF
size: few
D: TRBD2
V: TRBV15
J: TRBJ2-1

DNA: TGTGCCAGCAGCCAAGAGTCAGCCTACACCTTC
CDR3: CASSQESAYTF
size: few
D: NA
V: TRBV4-2
J: TRBJ1-2

DNA: TGTGCCAGCAGCTTCCCAGGTGGCACTGAAGCTTTCTTT
CDR3: CASSFPGGTEAFF
size: NA
D: NA
V: TRBV7-2
J: TRBJ1-1

DNA: TGCAGTGCTACGCCGCCACGCATCCGAGTTGAGGGACTAGCGGGAGGTTACACAGATACGCAGTATTTT
CDR3: CSATPPRIRVEGLAGGYTDTQYF
size: few
D: TRBD2
V: TRBV20-1
J: TRBJ2-3

DNA: TGTGCCAGCAGCATTAGAAGAAATAAGAGAAGTTCTGGAAACACCATATATTTT
CDR3: CASSIRRNKRSSGNTIYF
size: NA
D: NA
V: TRBV7-9
J: TRBJ1-3

DNA: TGCGCCAGCAGCTTTGGCGGGGAGCTGTTTTTT
CDR3: CASSFGGELFF
size: many
D: NA
V: TRBV5-1
J: TRBJ2-2

DNA: TGTGCCAGTGATACGGGACCGCTTCAAGAGACCCAGTACTTC
CDR3: CASDTGPLQETQYF
size: NA
D: NA
V: TRBV7-9
J: TRBJ2-5

DNA: TGTGCCAGCTCACCCTCGGGGGACCTTTATTATGGCTACACCTTC
CDR3: CASSPSGDLYYGYTF
size: few
D: NA
V: TRBV18
J: TRBJ1-2

DNA: TGTGCCAGCTCACCACAGACAGGGGGCCAAGAGACCCAGTACTTC
CDR3: CASSPQTGGQETQYF
size: few
D: TRBD1
V: TRBV18
J: TRBJ2-5

DNA: TGTGCCAGTAGACTAGACAGGGGTGGCAATCAGCCCCAGCATTTT
CDR3: CASRLDRGGNQPQHF
size: NA
D: TRBD1
V: TRBV19
J: TRBJ1-5

DNA: TGTGCCACCAGCAATGGCCTCACAACCGCCAATGAGCAGTTCTTC
CDR3: CATSNGLTTANEQFF
size: many
D: NA
V: TRBV15
J: TRBJ2-1

DNA: TGCAGTGCTAGACCTTCGACAGGGTTCAATTCACCCCTCCACTTT
CDR3: CSARPSTGFNSPLHF
size: many
D: TRBD1
V: TRBV20-1
J: TRBJ1-6

DNA: TGCAGCGTTTTTCTCCCCACTACGCCCTACGAGCAGTACTTC
CDR3: CSVFLPTTPYEQYF
size: few
D: NA
V: TRBV29-1
J: TRBJ2-7

DNA: TGTGCCACCAATTCTAGCGGGAGCCCTCTGAGGGGGAACACCGGGGAGCTGTTTTTT
CDR3: CATNSSGSPLRGNTGELFF
size: NA
D: TRBD2
V: TRBV19
J: TRBJ2-2

DNA: TGTGCCATCAGTACCGCCGGACGAGATACGCAGTATTTT
CDR3: CAISTAGRDTQYF
size: NA
D: NA
V: TRBV10-3
J: TRBJ2-3

DNA: TGTGCCAGCAGCTTGGTGTTAGATGAAAAACTGTTTTTT
CDR3: CASSLVLDEKLFF
size: few
D: NA
V: TRBV5-4
J: TRBJ1-4

DNA: TGTGCCAGCAGCTTTGGCGGGGACCGCGAGACCCAGTACTTC
CDR3: CASSFGGDRETQYF
size: NA
D: NA
V: TRBV5-4
J: TRBJ2-5

DNA: TGCAGTGCCAGGACAGTCGATAGCAATCAGCCCCAGCATTTT
CDR3: CSARTVDSNQPQHF
size: NA
D: NA
V: TRBV20-1
J: TRBJ1-5

DNA: TGTGCCAGCTCACCACCGTCGGCTTCCAGGGTGGAGACCCAGTACTTC
CDR3: CASSPPSASRVETQYF
size: few
D: NA
V: TRBV18
J: TRBJ2-5